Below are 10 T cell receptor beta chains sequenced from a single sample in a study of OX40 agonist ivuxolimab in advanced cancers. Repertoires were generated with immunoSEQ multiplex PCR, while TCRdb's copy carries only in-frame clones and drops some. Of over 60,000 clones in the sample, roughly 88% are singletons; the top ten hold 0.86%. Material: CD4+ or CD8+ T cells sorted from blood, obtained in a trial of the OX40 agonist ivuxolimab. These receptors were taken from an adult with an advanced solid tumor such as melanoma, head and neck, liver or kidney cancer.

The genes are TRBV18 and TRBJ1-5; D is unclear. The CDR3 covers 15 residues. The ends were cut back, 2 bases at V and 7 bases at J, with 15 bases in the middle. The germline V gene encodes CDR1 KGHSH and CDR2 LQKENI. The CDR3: CASSPGSLMWQPQHF. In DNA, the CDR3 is TGTGCCAGCTCACCAGGGTCCCTAATGTGGCAGCCCCAGCATTTT.

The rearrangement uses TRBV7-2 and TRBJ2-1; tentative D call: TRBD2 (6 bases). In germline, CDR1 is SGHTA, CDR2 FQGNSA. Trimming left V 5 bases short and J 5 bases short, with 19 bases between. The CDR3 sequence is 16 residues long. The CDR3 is CASSPTRRDSNNEQFF. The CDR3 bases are TGTGCCAGCAGCCCCACCCGTCGGGACTCTAACAATGAGCAGTTCTTC.

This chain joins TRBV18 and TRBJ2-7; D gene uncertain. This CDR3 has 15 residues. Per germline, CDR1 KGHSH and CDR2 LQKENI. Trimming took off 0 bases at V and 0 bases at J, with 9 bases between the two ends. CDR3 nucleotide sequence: TGTGCCAGCTCACCACCGGCAGTAGCCTCCTACGAGCAGTACTTC. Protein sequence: CASSPPAVASYEQYF.

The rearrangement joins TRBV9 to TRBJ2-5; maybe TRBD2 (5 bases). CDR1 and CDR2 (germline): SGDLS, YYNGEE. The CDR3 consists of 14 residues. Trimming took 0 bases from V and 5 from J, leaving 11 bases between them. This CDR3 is CASSVGGFGETQYF. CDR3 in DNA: TGTGCCAGCAGCGTAGGCGGGTTCGGGGAGACCCAGTACTTC.

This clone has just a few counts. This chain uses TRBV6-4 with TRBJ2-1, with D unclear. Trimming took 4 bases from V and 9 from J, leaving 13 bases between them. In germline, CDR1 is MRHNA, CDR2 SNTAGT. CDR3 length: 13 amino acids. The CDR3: CASSARSGFEQFF. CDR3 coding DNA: TGTGCCAGCAGTGCCCGTTCGGGTTTTGAGCAGTTCTTC.

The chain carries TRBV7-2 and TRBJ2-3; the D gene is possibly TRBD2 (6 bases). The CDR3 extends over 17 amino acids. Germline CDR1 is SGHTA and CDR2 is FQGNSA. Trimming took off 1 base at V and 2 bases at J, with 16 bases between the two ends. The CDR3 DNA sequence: TGTGCCAGCAGCTTAGGGATCGGACTACGTAACACAGATACGCAGTATTTT. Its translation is CASSLGIGLRNTDTQYF. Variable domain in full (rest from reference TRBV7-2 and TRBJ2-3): GAGVSQSPSNKVTEKGKDVELRCDPISGHTALYWYRQSLGQGLEFLIYFQGNSAPDKSGLPSDRFSAERTGGSVSTLTIQRTQQEDSAVYLCASSLGIGLRNTDTQYFGPGTRLTVL.

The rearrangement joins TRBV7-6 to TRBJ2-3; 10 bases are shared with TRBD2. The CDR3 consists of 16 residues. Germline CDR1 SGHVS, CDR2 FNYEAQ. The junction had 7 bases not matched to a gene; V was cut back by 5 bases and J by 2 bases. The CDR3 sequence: CASSAGLAGATDTQYF. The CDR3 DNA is TGTGCCAGCAGCGCAGGTCTAGCGGGAGCCACAGATACGCAGTATTTT.

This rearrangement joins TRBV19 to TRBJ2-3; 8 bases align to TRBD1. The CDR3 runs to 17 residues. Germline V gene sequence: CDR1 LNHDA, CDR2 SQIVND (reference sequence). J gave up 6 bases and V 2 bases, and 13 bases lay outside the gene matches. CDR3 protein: CASSIPVGRGLGDTQYF. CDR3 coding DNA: TGTGCCAGTAGTATACCTGTTGGCAGGGGGCTTGGGGATACGCAGTATTTT.

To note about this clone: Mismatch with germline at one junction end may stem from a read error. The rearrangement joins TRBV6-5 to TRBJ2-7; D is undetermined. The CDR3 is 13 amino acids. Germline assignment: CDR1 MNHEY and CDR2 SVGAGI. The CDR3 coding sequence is TGTGCCATCAGTGAGTCTGGCACCTACGAGCAGTACTTC. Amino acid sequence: CAISESGTYEQYF.

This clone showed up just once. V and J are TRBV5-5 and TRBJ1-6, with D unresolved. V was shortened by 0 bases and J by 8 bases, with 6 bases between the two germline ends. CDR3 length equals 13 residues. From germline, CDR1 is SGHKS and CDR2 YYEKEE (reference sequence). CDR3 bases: TGTGCCAGCAGCTTGGTAACGGATTCACCCCTCCACTTT. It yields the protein CASSLVTDSPLHF.